The 27 T cell receptor beta chains presented below share a single source sample, sequenced in a study of T-cell reconstitution after alpha-beta-depleted transplantation in children. This sample's TCRbeta library carried unique molecular identifier barcodes. One entry per CDR3 protein, called by TCRdb with MiXCR from the PCR reads. This sample has roughly 500,000 distinct CDR3 sequences; under 15% occur once, and the top ten carry 4.5% to 6%. Source: PBMCs from the stem cell graft donor, taken from the stem cell graft. The receptors stem from a human donor who donated a stem cell graft to a child with combined immunodeficiency.

This clonotype appeared many times. This chain links TRBV27 with TRBJ1-4, with 7 bases that match TRBD1. The length of the CDR3 is 15 residues. Germline V gene lookup returns CDR1 MNHEY and CDR2 SMNVEV (reference sequence). With V trimmed by 10 bases and J by 5 bases, 13 bases remained unmatched. The CDR3 loop reads CATTPRGTVNEKLFF. The CDR3 region has the DNA TGTGCCACCACCCCCCGGGGGACAGTAAATGAAAAACTGTTTTTT.

This clonotype was observed many times. The chain employs TRBV2 and TRBJ2-1; D is undetermined. Trimming took off 3 bases at V and 5 bases at J, with 8 bases between the two ends. Looked up from germline, CDR1 is SNHLY and CDR2 is FYNNEI. The CDR3 covers 13 residues. In DNA, the CDR3 is TGTGCCAGCAGTGAGCGGTCCAACAATGAGCAGTTCTTC. Its translation: CASSERSNNEQFF.

This clonotype occurred many times. The chain employs TRBV5-1 and TRBJ2-7; a possible D gene is TRBD2 (6 bases). The germline V and J ends were trimmed by 3 bases and 6 bases, with 10 bases remaining between them. Germline-derived CDR1 and CDR2 are SGHRS and YFSETQ. The CDR3 is 12 residues long. This chain's CDR3 is CASSSTSSEQYF. CDR3 nucleotides: TGCGCCAGCAGCTCAACTAGCTCCGAGCAGTACTTC.

This clonotype has a count of ten or more. The CDR3, as DNA: TGTGCCAGCAGAAATAGCGGGAGGAACACCGGGGAGCTGTTTTTT. It is translated as CASRNSGRNTGELFF. The V call is TRBV12-3 or TRBV12-4, the J call TRBJ2-2; 9 bases align to TRBD2. This CDR3 has 15 amino acids. V trimming: 6 bases; J trimming: 1 base; junction bases outside the gene matches: 3.

The chain joins TRBV28 to TRBJ1-5, with 7 nucleotides matching TRBD1. The CDR3 consists of 15 residues. With V trimmed by 6 bases and J by 3 bases, 8 bases remained unmatched. Germline V gene data show CDR1 as MDHEN and CDR2 as SYDVKM. The CDR3 DNA is TGTGCCAGCAGACAGACAGGGCTCATCAATCAGCCCCAGCATTTT. Translation: CASRQTGLINQPQHF.

In its sample, this clonotype was seen many times. This sequence joins TRBV19 and TRBJ2-6; possible D gene TRBD2, 6 bases. Germline V CDR1 and CDR2: LNHDA, SQIVND (reference sequence). This CDR3 has 18 amino acids. V shed 4 bases and J shed 4 bases, with 20 bases lying between them. The CDR3 DNA reads TGTGCCAGTAGTACCCCCGGGACTGACTTCTCAGGGGCCAACGTCCTGACTTTC. This sequence encodes CASSTPGTDFSGANVLTF.

J is TRBJ2-2 and V is TRBV5-6; 9 bases fit TRBD1. The CDR3 runs to 20 residues. The germline V gene encodes CDR1 SGHDT and CDR2 YYEEEE. Unmatched junction bases numbered 18, after V lost 3 bases and J lost 3 bases. This CDR3 reads CASSCLPGQGIFRDTGELFF. In DNA, the CDR3 is TGTGCCAGCAGCTGCCTACCGGGACAGGGCATTTTTCGTGACACCGGGGAGCTGTTTTTT.

The CDR3 here is CASSLNPVRAFF. CDR3 nucleotide sequence: TGTGCCAGCAGTTTGAACCCGGTTCGGGCTTTCTTT. This chain joins TRBV12-3 or TRBV12-4 and TRBJ1-1; D is undetermined. There are 12 residues in the CDR3. V was pared by 3 bases and J by 11 bases, with 13 bases between.

CDR3 residues: CASSLPSSGELFF. In DNA, the CDR3 is TGTGCCAGCAGCTTGCCTAGCAGCGGGGAGCTGTTTTTT. The chain recombines TRBV7-2 with TRBJ2-2; a weak D match, TRBD2 (5 bases). This CDR3 has 13 amino acids. CDR1 SGHTA and CDR2 FQGNSA come from the germline V gene. V dropped 3 bases and J dropped 7 bases, with 9 bases sitting between them.

The V call is TRBV4-3, the J call TRBJ2-1; perhaps TRBD1 as D (6 bases). CDR1 and CDR2 (germline): LGHNA, YSLEER. V lost 0 bases and J lost 2, with 8 bases in between. The CDR3 spans 15 residues. The CDR3 nucleotides read TGCGCCAGCAGCCAAGATGGGGGCGCCTACAATGAGCAGTTCTTC. It codes for CASSQDGGAYNEQFF.

This chain links TRBV11-3 with TRBJ2-7; D unresolved. Germline loops: CDR1 SGHNT, CDR2 YENEEA. The CDR3 has 12 amino acids. The V end lost 5 bases, the J end lost 4 bases, and 9 bases lay between the germline ends. CDR3 residues: CASSMLGYEQYF. The CDR3 region has the DNA TGTGCCAGCAGCATGTTAGGGTACGAGCAGTACTTC.

This clonotype showed up just once. The chain combines TRBV9 with TRBJ2-5, with TRBD2 matching over 13 bases. The CDR3 length is 15 residues. Germline V gene sequence: CDR1 SGDLS, CDR2 YYNGEE. The ends lost 4 bases at V and 4 bases at J; junction bases unmatched: 4. CDR3 sequence reads: CASSPGTSGAETQYF. In nucleotides, the CDR3 is TGTGCCAGCAGCCCCGGGACTAGCGGGGCAGAGACCCAGTACTTC.

This clonotype was picked up a small number of times. The rearrangement uses TRBV12-3 or TRBV12-4 and TRBJ2-5; TRBD2 agrees at 11 bases. J was trimmed by 5 bases and V by 6 bases; bases with no gene match: 11. This CDR3 is 16 amino acids long. The CDR3 DNA follows: TGTGCCAGCAGCCCACGACTAGCGGGGTTGGGGGAGACCCAGTACTTC. Protein sequence: CASSPRLAGLGETQYF.

A few counts support this clonotype. This chain joins TRBV6-2 or TRBV6-3 and TRBJ2-7, with 8 bases fitting TRBD2. The V and J ends lost 3 bases and 6 bases, in that order; junction bases with no gene match: 13. The V gene's germline CDR1 is MNHEY and CDR2 SVGEGT. The length of the CDR3 is 16 residues. This CDR3 is CASSYPRGREEPEQYF. The CDR3 DNA follows: TGTGCCAGCAGTTATCCCCGCGGGCGGGAGGAACCCGAGCAGTACTTC.

The genes are TRBV30 and TRBJ2-7; D is unresolved. Per germline, CDR1 GTSNPN and CDR2 SVGIG (reference sequence). The CDR3 has 14 amino acids. Between the trimmed V and J ends, which lost 0 bases and 7 bases, there was a span of 16 bases. CDR3 DNA: TGTGCCTGGAGTGTCTTACGCTATGGGTTAGAGCAGTACTTC. It encodes CAWSVLRYGLEQYF.

The rearrangement uses TRBV24-1 and TRBJ2-7, with TRBD2 matching 11 bases. V was clipped by 3 bases and J by 5 bases; unmatched bases: 5. The CDR3 is 15 residues long. Per germline, CDR1 KGHDR and CDR2 SFDVKD. The CDR3 is CATSDETSGSNEQYF. In DNA form, the CDR3 reads TGTGCCACCAGTGATGAAACTAGCGGGAGCAACGAGCAGTACTTC.

This clonotype has a count of ten or more. J is TRBJ2-5 and V is TRBV7-2; 11 bases fit TRBD2. This CDR3 comprises 15 residues. CDR1 and CDR2 from the germline V gene are SGHTA and FQGNSA. With 2 bases clipped from V and 4 bases from J, the junction kept 3 bases outside the gene matches. The CDR3 reads CASSLRLAGRETQYF. CDR3 nucleotides: TGTGCCAGCAGCTTAAGACTAGCGGGGAGAGAGACCCAGTACTTC.

The sample holds many counts of this clonotype. The chain combines TRBV20-1 with TRBJ2-7; D might be TRBD2 (6 bases). Trimming took off 5 bases at V and 2 bases at J, with 16 bases between the two ends. CDR3 size: 14 residues. The germline CDR1 and CDR2 sequences are DFQATT and SNEGSKA (reference sequence). DNA of the CDR3: TGCAGTGCTGCCGGGGCAAGGAGGGCCTACGAGCAGTACTTC. It specifies CSAAGARRAYEQYF.

The table lists this clonotype with many counts. The chain recombines TRBV7-2 with TRBJ2-3, with D possibly being TRBD2 (5 bases). Trimming left V 3 bases short and J 1 base short, with 11 bases between. This CDR3 has 15 amino acids. Germline-derived CDR1 and CDR2 are SGHTA and FQGNSA. The CDR3 DNA follows: TGTGCCAGCAGCTTCCAACTAGACCGCACAGATACGCAGTATTTT. The encoded protein is CASSFQLDRTDTQYF. The whole variable domain, filled in from reference TRBV7-2 and TRBJ2-3, reads GAGVSQSPSNKVTEKGKDVELRCDPISGHTALYWYRQSLGQGLEFLIYFQGNSAPDKSGLPSDRFSAERTGGSVSTLTIQRTQQEDSAVYLCASSFQLDRTDTQYFGPGTRLTVL.

In this sample, this clonotype turned up many times. The chain combines TRBV12-3 or TRBV12-4 with TRBJ2-2; TRBD2 might be the D (5 bases). This CDR3 is 14 amino acids long. Trimming removed 1 base from V and 7 bases from J, with 10 bases in between. CDR3 in amino acids: CASSLGAGVGELFF. In nucleotides, the CDR3 is TGTGCCAGCAGTTTAGGGGCCGGGGTCGGGGAGCTGTTTTTT.

This rearrangement joins TRBV9 to TRBJ2-5, with 8 bases fitting TRBD1. The length of the CDR3 is 16 residues. From germline, CDR1 is SGDLS and CDR2 YYNGEE. V was clipped by 3 bases and J by 4 bases; unmatched bases: 11. Written as DNA, the CDR3 is TGTGCCAGCAGCGCCCACGACAGGGGAAGAGGAGAGACCCAGTACTTC. Translated: CASSAHDRGRGETQYF. Full variable domain (rest looked up from reference TRBV9 and TRBJ2-5): DSGVTQTPKHLITATGQRVTLRCSPRSGDLSVYWYQQSLDQGLQFLIQYYNGEERAKGNILERFSAQQFPDLHSELNLSSLELGDSALYFCASSAHDRGRGETQYFGPGTRLLVL.

Many counts were recorded for this clonotype. V usage is TRBV20-1 and J usage is TRBJ2-7; unclear D gene. V was trimmed by 0 bases and J by 7 bases, leaving 16 bases between them. Per germline, CDR1 DFQATT and CDR2 SNEGSKA (reference sequence). The CDR3 covers 14 residues. The CDR3 DNA reads TGCAGTGCTAGAGATAGGGCACCTTCGGAAGAGCAGTACTTC. The encoded protein is CSARDRAPSEEQYF.

V usage is TRBV5-5 and J usage is TRBJ2-1, with D possibly being TRBD2 (7 bases). The CDR3 contains 14 residues. Germline V CDR1 and CDR2: SGHKS, YYEKEE (reference sequence). CDR3 coding DNA: TGTGCAAGTTGGGGGCTAGCGGTATACAATGAGCAGTTCTTC. Translation: CASWGLAVYNEQFF. Full variable domain (outside the CDR3, taken from reference TRBV5-5 and TRBJ2-1): DAGVTQSPTHLIKTRGQQVTLRCSPISGHKSVSWYQQVLGQGPQFIFQYYEKEERGRGNFPDRFSARQFPNYSSELNVNALLLGDSALYLCASWGLAVYNEQFFGPGTRLTVL.

The chain carries TRBV4-2 and TRBJ2-2; D call uncertain. Germline loops: CDR1 LGHNA, CDR2 YNFKEQ. The CDR3 runs 15 residues. The V and J ends lost 1 base and 2 bases respectively, with 8 bases between them. CDR3 sequence reads: CASSQGTFNTGELFF. In DNA, the CDR3 is TGTGCCAGCAGCCAAGGAACCTTTAACACCGGGGAGCTGTTTTTT.

This clonotype was picked up many times. The V and J genes are TRBV2 and TRBJ2-1, with D tentatively TRBD1 or TRBD2 (6 bases each). The V end was cut by 6 bases, the J end by 6 bases, with 18 bases between. Germline V gene lookup returns CDR1 SNHLY and CDR2 FYNNEI. The CDR3 runs to 15 residues. The CDR3 loop is CASRNRVAGLNEQFF. In DNA form, the CDR3 reads TGTGCCAGCAGGAACAGGGTTGCGGGGCTCAATGAGCAGTTCTTC.

This clonotype was counted a few times. V gene TRBV20-1 combines with J gene TRBJ2-1, with 7 bases identical to TRBD1. CDR1 is DFQATT and CDR2 is SNEGSKA in the germline V gene (reference sequence). Trimming at V came to 3 bases and at J to 7 bases, leaving 3 bases not matched to a gene. The CDR3 is made up of 12 amino acids. The CDR3 DNA reads as TGCAGTGCTAGTGAACAGGGGAATGAGCAGTTCTTC. As protein: CSASEQGNEQFF.

V gene TRBV7-2 combines with J gene TRBJ2-1, with 11 bases aligning to TRBD2. J lost 2 bases, V lost 4 bases, and 7 bases had no gene match. Germline-derived CDR1 and CDR2 are SGHTA and FQGNSA. This CDR3 comprises 17 residues. The CDR3 DNA follows: TGTGCCAGCAGCTCAACTAGCGGGAGACTTACCTACAATGAGCAGTTCTTC. It encodes CASSSTSGRLTYNEQFF. Full variable domain (missing parts from reference TRBV7-2 and TRBJ2-1): GAGVSQSPSNKVTEKGKDVELRCDPISGHTALYWYRQSLGQGLEFLIYFQGNSAPDKSGLPSDRFSAERTGGSVSTLTIQRTQQEDSAVYLCASSSTSGRLTYNEQFFGPGTRLTVL.